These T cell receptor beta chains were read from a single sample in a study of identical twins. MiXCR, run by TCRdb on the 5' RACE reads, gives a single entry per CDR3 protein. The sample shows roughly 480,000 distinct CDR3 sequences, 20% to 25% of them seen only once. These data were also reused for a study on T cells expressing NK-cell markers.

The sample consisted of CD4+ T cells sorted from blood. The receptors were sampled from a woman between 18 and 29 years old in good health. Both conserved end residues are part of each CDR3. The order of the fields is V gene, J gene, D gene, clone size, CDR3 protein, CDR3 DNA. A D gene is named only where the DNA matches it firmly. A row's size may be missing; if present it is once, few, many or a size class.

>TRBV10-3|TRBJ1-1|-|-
CAISDPAASEAFF
TGTGCCATCAGTGATCCGGCGGCGTCTGAAGCTTTCTTT
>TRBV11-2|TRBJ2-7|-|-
CASSLFEQYF
TGTGCCAGCAGCTTATTCGAGCAGTACTTC
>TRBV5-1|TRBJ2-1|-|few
CASSLVPESNEQFF
TGCGCCAGCAGCTTGGTGCCGGAATCCAATGAGCAGTTCTTC
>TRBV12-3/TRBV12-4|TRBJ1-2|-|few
CASSSRQNYGYTF
TGTGCCAGCAGTTCCCGACAGAACTATGGCTACACCTTC
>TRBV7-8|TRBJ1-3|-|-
CASRGRGKGNTIYF
TGTGCCAGCAGGGGGAGGGGTAAAGGAAACACCATATATTTT
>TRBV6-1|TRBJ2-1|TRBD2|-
CAGAGQLAGSYNEQFF
TGTGCCGGAGCCGGGCAACTAGCGGGGTCCTACAATGAGCAGTTCTTC
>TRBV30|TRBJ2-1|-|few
CAWSVQAAPYNEQFF
TGTGCCTGGAGTGTACAAGCGGCACCCTACAATGAGCAGTTCTTC
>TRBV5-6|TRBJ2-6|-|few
CASSPVGSGANVLTF
TGTGCCAGCAGCCCGGTTGGATCTGGGGCCAACGTCCTGACTTTC
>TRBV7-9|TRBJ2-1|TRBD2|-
CASSSAGSSYNEQFF
TGTGCCAGCAGCTCAGCGGGGAGCTCCTACAATGAGCAGTTCTTC
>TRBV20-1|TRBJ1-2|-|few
CSARAGQPVYGYTF
TGCAGTGCTAGGGCAGGACAGCCGGTCTATGGCTACACCTTC
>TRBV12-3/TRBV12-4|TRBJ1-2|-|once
CASSLYIYGYTF
TGTGCCAGCAGTTTATATATCTATGGCTACACCTTC
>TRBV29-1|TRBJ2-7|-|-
CSVEDTRGYEQYF
TGCAGCGTTGAGGATACCAGGGGCTACGAGCAGTACTTC
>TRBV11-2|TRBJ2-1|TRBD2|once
CASSHRRDGGWYNEQFF
TGTGCCAGCAGCCATCGGCGCGACGGGGGGTGGTACAATGAGCAGTTCTTC
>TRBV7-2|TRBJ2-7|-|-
CASSNVRGDEQYF
TGTGCCAGCAGCAACGTCAGGGGCGACGAGCAGTACTTC
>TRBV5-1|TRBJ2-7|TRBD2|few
CASSLPSGSYEQYF
TGCGCCAGCAGCTTACCTAGCGGGAGTTACGAGCAGTACTTC
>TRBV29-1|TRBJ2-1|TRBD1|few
CSVGRRGLLYNEQFF
TGCAGCGTTGGGCGCAGGGGGCTTTTATACAATGAGCAGTTCTTC
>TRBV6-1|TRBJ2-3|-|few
CASRRDGTDTQYF
TGTGCCAGCAGGAGAGACGGCACAGATACGCAGTATTTT
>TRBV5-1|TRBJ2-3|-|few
CASSSAATDTQYF
TGCGCCAGCAGCTCGGCAGCCACAGATACGCAGTATTTT
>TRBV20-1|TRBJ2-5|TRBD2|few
CSALTSGQGRQETQYF
TGCAGTGCCCTGACTAGCGGGCAAGGGCGACAAGAGACCCAGTACTTC
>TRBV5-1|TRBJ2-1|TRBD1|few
CASTRDSLGDEQFF
TGCGCCAGCACCCGGGACAGCTTGGGAGATGAGCAGTTCTTC
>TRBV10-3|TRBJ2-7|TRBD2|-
CAISELGTSGSEQYF
TGTGCCATCAGTGAGTTGGGGACTAGCGGCAGCGAGCAGTACTTC
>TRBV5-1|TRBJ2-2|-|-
CASGTSPTGELFF
TGCGCCAGCGGGACATCTCCCACCGGGGAGCTGTTTTTT
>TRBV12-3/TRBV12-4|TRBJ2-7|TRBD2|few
CASSPRRTGGSYEQYF
TGTGCCAGCAGTCCTAGACGGACGGGAGGGTCCTACGAGCAGTACTTC
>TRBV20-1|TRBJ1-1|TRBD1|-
CSQDRGYDTEAFF
TGCTCTCAGGACAGGGGCTATGACACTGAAGCTTTCTTT
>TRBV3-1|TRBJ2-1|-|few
CASSQARGGRSSYNEQFF
TGTGCCAGCAGCCAAGCAAGGGGCGGGCGGAGCTCCTACAATGAGCAGTTCTTC
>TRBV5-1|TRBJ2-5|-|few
CASSPQRQGETQYF
TGCGCCAGCAGCCCCCAGAGGCAGGGAGAGACCCAGTACTTC
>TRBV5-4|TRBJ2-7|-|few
CASSLIIYFGRKIPYEQYF
TGTGCCAGCAGCTTGATTATTTATTTTGGGAGGAAGATTCCCTACGAGCAGTACTTC
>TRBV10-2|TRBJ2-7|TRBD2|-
CASTRTSGYSYEQYF
TGCGCCAGCACCCGGACTAGCGGGTATTCCTACGAGCAGTACTTC
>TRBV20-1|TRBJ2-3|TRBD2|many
CRGKTGTSGKSTDTQYF
TGCAGGGGAAAAACAGGGACTAGCGGGAAGAGTACAGATACGCAGTATTTT
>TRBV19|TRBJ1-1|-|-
CASTRGSEAFF
TGTGCCAGTACCCGGGGTTCTGAAGCTTTCTTT
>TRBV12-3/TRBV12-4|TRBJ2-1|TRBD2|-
CASSFGGGRSYNEQFF
TGTGCCAGCAGTTTTGGCGGGGGGCGCTCCTACAATGAGCAGTTCTTC
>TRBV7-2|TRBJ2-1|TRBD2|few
CASSLALAGADEQFF
TGTGCCAGCAGCTTAGCACTAGCGGGAGCCGATGAGCAGTTCTTC
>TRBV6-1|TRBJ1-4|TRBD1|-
CASSLITGAKLFF
TGTGCCAGCAGCCTCATCACAGGGGCAAAACTGTTTTTT
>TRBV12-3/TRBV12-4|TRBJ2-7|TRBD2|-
CASSLGPRGSYEQYF
TGTGCCAGCAGTTTAGGTCCGCGGGGGAGCTACGAGCAGTACTTC